These 14 T cell receptor beta chains were sequenced from one sample in a study of response to subunit inactivated influenza vaccine (dated by TCRdb to 2016 to 2018). The receptor library was made with RT-PCR. Sequencer: Illumina HiSeq 2500. TCRdb's own reprocessing of the public reads used fastp at Q25 and MiXCR and kept productive beta chains. Rows are combined by CDR3 protein, so each entry shows the most common genes and DNA. Recorded for this sample are about 520,000 distinct CDR3 sequences; 25% of them occurred a single time. 1.5% to 2% of the sample rests with the top ten. The sample was CD4+ T cells sorted from PBMCs, taken less than 6 days after vaccination. The origin of the receptors is a man aged 50-59 years who received an inactivated influenza vaccine. Donor details come from another sample of the same person, matched by shared clones.

Only a few counts were recorded for this clonotype. V gene TRBV25-1 combines with J gene TRBJ1-4; tentatively, D is TRBD1 (6 bases). From germline, CDR1 is MGHDK and CDR2 SYGVNS. Trimming removed 5 bases from V and 4 bases from J, with 14 bases in between. The CDR3 consists of 15 residues. The chain's CDR3 is CASSLPTGLNEKLFF. CDR3 DNA: TGTGCCAGCAGTTTGCCGACAGGCCTTAATGAAAAACTGTTTTTT.

This clonotype was detected a few times. The chain is built from TRBV12-3 or TRBV12-4 and TRBJ2-7; TRBD1 matches 8 bases. Germline trimming cut 6 bases from V and 5 bases from J; bases unmatched to any gene: 6. The CDR3 totals 13 residues. As DNA, the CDR3 is TGTGCCAGCAGCCAGACAGGGGTGAACGAGCAGTACTTC. Amino acids: CASSQTGVNEQYF.

In its sample, this clonotype was seen a few times. This chain links TRBV7-8 with TRBJ2-3; D unresolved. Trimming cost V 1 base and J 4 bases, with 3 bases left between them. The CDR3 has 12 amino acids. Looked up from germline, CDR1 is SGHVS and CDR2 is FQNEAQ. CDR3 amino acids: CASSLGPDTQYF. In nucleotides, the CDR3 is TGTGCCAGCAGCTTAGGCCCAGATACGCAGTATTTT.

The rearrangement uses TRBV20-1 and TRBJ2-5; TRBD2 agrees at 9 bases. The CDR3 contains 12 residues. Germline V gene sequence: CDR1 DFQATT, CDR2 SNEGSKA (reference sequence). The ends lost 6 bases at V and 6 bases at J; junction bases unmatched: 5. CDR3 sequence: CSAPGLAQTQYF. CDR3 DNA: TGCAGTGCCCCTGGACTAGCGCAGACCCAGTACTTC.

The V and J genes are TRBV4-3 and TRBJ2-3; TRBD2 might be the D (6 bases). Germline V CDR1 and CDR2: LGHNA, YSLEER. The germline V and J ends were trimmed by 1 base and 10 bases, with 12 bases remaining between them. The CDR3 is 13 residues long. The CDR3 coding sequence is TGCGCCAGCAGCCAAGGGCGGAGGGGTGCGCAGTATTTT. Translating it yields CASSQGRRGAQYF.

The V gene is TRBV5-1, the J gene TRBJ2-2; D perhaps matches TRBD1 (5 bases). There are 16 residues in the CDR3. The germline gives CDR1 SGHRS, CDR2 YFSETQ. V was cut by 3 bases and J by 0 bases, with 12 bases left in between. The CDR3 nucleotides read TGCGCCAGCAGCTCGTCAGGGTCTACGAACACCGGGGAGCTGTTTTTT. Residues: CASSSSGSTNTGELFF. The whole variable domain, remainder taken from reference TRBV5-1 and TRBJ2-2, is KAGVTQTPRYLIKTRGQQVTLSCSPISGHRSVSWYQQTPGQGLQFLFEYFSETQRNKGNFPGRFSGRQFSNSRSEMNVSTLELGDSALYLCASSSSGSTNTGELFFGEGSRLTVL.

V usage is TRBV12-3 or TRBV12-4 and J usage is TRBJ2-7, with 11 bases identical to TRBD1. The J segment lost 3 bases and the V segment lost 5 bases, leaving 6 bases of the junction unmatched. The CDR3 length is 15 residues. The CDR3 loop is CASSTRDRGSYEQYF. Written as DNA, the CDR3 is TGTGCCAGCAGTACCCGGGACAGGGGGAGCTACGAGCAGTACTTC.

V usage is TRBV5-1 and J usage is TRBJ2-1, with D unclear. CDR1 is SGHRS and CDR2 is YFSETQ in the germline V gene. V lost 0 bases and J 4 bases, leaving 11 bases between the germline ends. CDR3 size: 15 residues. CDR3 coding DNA: TGCGCCAGCAGCTTGGGGCAGCGATTGTACAATGAGCAGTTCTTC. The encoded protein is CASSLGQRLYNEQFF.

In this sample, this clonotype turned up a few times. The chain has TRBV12-3 or TRBV12-4 and TRBJ2-1; D gene ambiguous. The CDR3 is 17 amino acids. Trimming left V 7 bases short and J 4 bases short, with 23 bases between. CDR3 in amino acids: CASTFPTTGPRYNEQFF. The CDR3 DNA sequence: TGTGCCAGCACCTTTCCAACAACCGGGCCGAGATACAATGAGCAGTTCTTC.

This clonotype was observed a few times. V gene TRBV18 combines with J gene TRBJ2-6; 8 nucleotides align to TRBD1. CDR1 and CDR2 from the germline V gene are KGHSH and LQKENI. The trim removed 0 bases at V and 4 bases at J, leaving 2 bases unmatched. The CDR3 covers 16 residues. The CDR3 DNA sequence: TGTGCCAGCTCACCACCGACAGGGGTCGGGGCCAACGTCCTGACTTTC. It yields the protein CASSPPTGVGANVLTF.

The chain joins TRBV20-1 to TRBJ2-4; D is ambiguous. Trimming stripped 1 base from V and 0 bases from J, with 7 bases between. Germline V gene lookup returns CDR1 DFQATT and CDR2 SNEGSKA (reference sequence). The CDR3 is 14 amino acids. This CDR3 is CSARVAIAKNIQYF. CDR3 nucleotides: TGCAGTGCTAGAGTGGCCATAGCCAAAAACATTCAGTACTTC.

The chain couples TRBV6-1 to TRBJ2-6; TRBD1 is a possible D gene (6 bases). Trimming left V 3 bases short and J 0 bases short, with 12 bases between. The CDR3 loop spans 17 amino acids. The germline V gene has CDR1 MNHNS and CDR2 SASEGT. In DNA, the CDR3 is TGTGCCAGCAGTGACCTACAGGGTTCCTCTGGGGCCAACGTCCTGACTTTC. Amino acids: CASSDLQGSSGANVLTF.

This chain connects TRBV7-2 to TRBJ2-3; perhaps TRBD1 as D (6 bases). The V end lost 5 bases, the J end lost 2 bases, and 11 bases lay between the germline ends. In germline, CDR1 is SGHTA, CDR2 FQGNSA. The CDR3 is made up of 14 amino acids. The CDR3 is CASSPRQVTDTQYF. The CDR3, as DNA: TGTGCCAGCAGCCCTAGACAGGTCACAGATACGCAGTATTTT.

The chain links TRBV11-2 to TRBJ2-1, with 10 nucleotides matching TRBD2. The germline V gene has CDR1 SGHAT and CDR2 FQNNGV. The length of the CDR3 is 14 residues. V lost 4 bases, J lost 9 bases, and 6 bases stayed unmatched. CDR3 in amino acids: CASSSLAGVFEQFF. The CDR3 coding sequence is TGTGCCAGCAGCTCTCTAGCGGGAGTGTTTGAGCAGTTCTTC.